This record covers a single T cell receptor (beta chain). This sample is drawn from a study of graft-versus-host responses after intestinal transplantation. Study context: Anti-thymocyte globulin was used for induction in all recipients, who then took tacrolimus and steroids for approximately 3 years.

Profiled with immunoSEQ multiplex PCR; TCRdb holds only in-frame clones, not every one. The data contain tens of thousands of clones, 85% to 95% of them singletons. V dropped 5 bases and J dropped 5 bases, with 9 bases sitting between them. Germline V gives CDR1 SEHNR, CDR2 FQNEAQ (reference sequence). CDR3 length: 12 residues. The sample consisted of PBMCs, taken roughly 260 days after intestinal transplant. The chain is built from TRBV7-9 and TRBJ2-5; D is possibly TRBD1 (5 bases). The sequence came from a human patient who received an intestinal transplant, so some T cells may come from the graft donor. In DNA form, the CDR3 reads TGTGCCAGCAGCCTAGGGGTGGAGACCCAGTACTTC. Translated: CASSLGVETQYF.